Presented here are 9 T cell receptor beta chains from one specimen sequenced in a study of blood T cell repertoires in COVID-19. Method: immunoSEQ multiplex PCR; TCRdb's copy keeps in-frame clones and lacks some. The sample holds about 350,000 clones, almost 90% seen once. Material for sequencing was PBMCs or T cells enriched from blood (not recorded which). The source of these receptors is a woman between 25 and 40 years old who had been exposed to COVID-19.

A single count supports this clone. The chain links TRBV6-5 to TRBJ2-4; 9 bases agree with TRBD2. This CDR3 has 16 amino acids. The germline CDR1 and CDR2 sequences are MNHEY and SVGAGI. The trim removed 0 bases at V and 9 bases at J, leaving 9 bases unmatched. The CDR3 region is CASSYSSGRGSAIQYF. CDR3 coding DNA: TGTGCCAGCAGTTACTCTAGCGGGAGAGGGAGCGCCATTCAGTACTTC.

This clone was seen a handful of times. This sequence joins TRBV4-1 and TRBJ1-5; D is unresolved. CDR3 length: 15 residues. The ends were cut back, 4 bases at V and 3 bases at J, with 13 bases in the middle. Germline values: CDR1 MGHRA, CDR2 YSYEKL. CDR3 sequence (DNA): TGCGCCAGCAGCCTGGGCCTGGTTTCCAATCAGCCCCAGCATTTT. It translates to CASSLGLVSNQPQHF.

V gene TRBV19 combines with J gene TRBJ2-1; a weak D match, TRBD2 (6 bases). The CDR3 covers 14 residues. Germline V lookup: CDR1 LNHDA, CDR2 SQIVND (reference sequence). Trimming left V 1 base short and J 6 bases short, with 10 bases between. The CDR3, as DNA: TGTGCCAGTAGTATAGTGTCCGGGAGCAATGAGCAGTTCTTC. Residues: CASSIVSGSNEQFF.

The chain recombines TRBV7-9 with TRBJ1-4, with 9 nucleotides matching TRBD1. V shed 3 bases and J 2 bases; nucleotides not matched to a gene: 1. The CDR3 spans 15 residues. The germline CDR1 and CDR2 sequences are SEHNR and FQNEAQ (reference sequence). The CDR3 sequence: CASSFGQGTNEKLFF. The CDR3, as DNA: TGTGCCAGCAGCTTTGGACAGGGGACTAATGAAAAACTGTTTTTT.

The chain couples TRBV30 to TRBJ1-2; 9 bases are a match to TRBD1. CDR1 is GTSNPN, CDR2 SVGIG, per germline (reference sequence). The CDR3 contains 15 residues. V lost 0 bases, J lost 8 bases, and 10 bases stayed unmatched. The CDR3 nucleotides are TGTGCCTGGAGTGTAAATGACAGGGGGGTTCGGGGCTACACCTTC. Amino acids: CAWSVNDRGVRGYTF.

The chain couples TRBV20-1 to TRBJ2-7; D is uncertain. The CDR3 runs 10 residues. CDR1 and CDR2 from the germline V gene are DFQATT and SNEGSKA (reference sequence). The V end was cut by 3 bases, the J end by 7 bases, with 7 bases between. CDR3 region: CSARAGEQYF. Written as DNA, the CDR3 is TGCAGTGCTAGGGCCGGGGAGCAGTACTTC.

V gene TRBV28 combines with J gene TRBJ1-1; weak D call: TRBD1 (5 bases). Deletions cut 3 bases from V and 4 bases from J, with 15 bases between. Per germline, CDR1 MDHEN and CDR2 SYDVKM. This CDR3 contains 15 residues. The CDR3 DNA is TGTGCCAGCAGTTTTCGGGCAGCCGGGGGCACTGAAGCTTTCTTT. This sequence encodes CASSFRAAGGTEAFF.

The chain is built from TRBV2 and TRBJ2-5; 9 positions agree with TRBD2. This CDR3 is built from 15 residues. Germline CDR1 and CDR2: SNHLY and FYNNEI. The V and J ends lost 6 bases and 5 bases, in that order; junction bases with no gene match: 10. CDR3 region: CASRDRNSGSETQYF. DNA for the CDR3: TGTGCCAGCAGGGACCGAAATAGCGGGAGTGAGACCCAGTACTTC.

The chain's CDR3 is CASSQERGETQYF. The CDR3, as DNA: TGTGCCAGCAGCCAAGAACGAGGAGAGACCCAGTACTTC. The V call is TRBV3-1 (or the pseudogene TRBV3-2), the J call TRBJ2-5; D is ambiguous. The CDR3 has 13 residues. V was shortened by 0 bases and J by 4 bases, with 6 bases between the two germline ends. Germline assignment: CDR1 LGHDT and CDR2 YNNKEL (reference sequence).